The next 13 T cell receptor beta chains were all read from a single sample in a study. Using its own MiXCR run on the RT-PCR reads, TCRdb lists one record per CDR3 protein. The sample yields about 680,000 distinct CDR3 sequences, approximately 14% seen once. Sample: memory CD4+ T cells from blood. The receptor set was obtained from a female donor in good health, serving as a healthy control.

This chain joins TRBV24-1 and TRBJ2-3; no reliable D call. V was shortened by 1 base and J by 2 bases, with 6 bases between the two germline ends. There are 14 residues in the CDR3. Germline-derived CDR1 and CDR2 are KGHDR and SFDVKD. CDR3 DNA sequence: TGTGCCACCAGTGATTTTCCGGTCACAGATACGCAGTATTTT. It encodes CATSDFPVTDTQYF.

The table lists this clonotype with a few counts. V and J are TRBV12-3 or TRBV12-4 and TRBJ1-5, with D tentatively TRBD1 (6 bases). The CDR3 sequence is 14 residues long. Trimming pared 5 bases from V and 6 bases from J, leaving 14 bases between. The CDR3 here is CASSPGTRSQPQHF. CDR3 nucleotide sequence: TGTGCCAGCAGTCCCGGGACAAGGAGTCAGCCCCAGCATTTT.

This clonotype was observed many times. This chain joins TRBV5-1 and TRBJ2-7; 8 bases match TRBD1. The CDR3 totals 15 residues. V lost 3 bases and J lost 5; bases outside the gene matches: 10. Germline CDR1 reads SGHRS; CDR2 reads YFSETQ. Here the CDR3 DNA reads TGCGCCAGCAGCTACTCCCCGACAGGGGCGGACGAGCAGTACTTC. It yields the protein CASSYSPTGADEQYF.

This clonotype was counted a few times. The J gene is TRBJ2-2, the V gene TRBV3-1; no clear D gene. The length of the CDR3 is 14 residues. Germline CDR1 is LGHDT and CDR2 is YNNKEL (reference sequence). With 1 base removed from V and 8 bases from J, the gap between germline ends came to 11 bases. CDR3 sequence (DNA): TGTGCCAGCAGCCAAGGGGGTTTCTCTGGGGAGCTGTTTTTT. Amino acids: CASSQGGFSGELFF.

This clonotype was recorded a few times. Here the CDR3 reads CASRASGRAGDTQYF. CDR3 in DNA: TGTGCCAGCAGGGCTAGCGGGAGGGCCGGTGATACGCAGTATTTT. The rearrangement uses TRBV9 and TRBJ2-3; 12 bases map to TRBD2. Per the germline V gene, CDR1 is SGDLS and CDR2 is YYNGEE. V dropped 5 bases and J dropped 6; count of bases not matched to a gene: 7. This CDR3 is 15 amino acids long.

There are many counts of this clonotype. The chain joins TRBV7-2 to TRBJ2-7; D is undetermined. CDR1 SGHTA and CDR2 FQGNSA come from the germline V gene. The CDR3 is made up of 14 amino acids. V was trimmed by 0 bases and J by 4 bases, leaving 10 bases between them. CDR3 residues: CASSLARQTYEQYF. The CDR3 bases are TGTGCCAGCAGCTTAGCGCGGCAGACTTACGAGCAGTACTTC.

The chain carries TRBV5-6 and TRBJ1-1; no definite D call. Germline V lookup: CDR1 SGHDT, CDR2 YYEEEE. Between the trimmed V and J ends, which lost 0 bases and 3 bases, there was a span of 9 bases. The CDR3 has 14 amino acids. The chain's CDR3 is CASSLANLYTEAFF. DNA for the CDR3: TGTGCCAGCAGCTTGGCCAATTTGTACACTGAAGCTTTCTTT.

Only a few counts were recorded for this clonotype. The chain has TRBV5-5 and TRBJ1-1; D gene uncertain. Between the trimmed V and J ends, which lost 4 bases and 1 base, there was a span of 8 bases. The CDR3 totals 13 residues. Germline V gene lookup returns CDR1 SGHKS and CDR2 YYEKEE (reference sequence). This CDR3 reads CASSPYKNTEAFF. DNA for the CDR3: TGTGCCAGCAGCCCCTACAAGAACACTGAAGCTTTCTTT.

This clonotype was observed at least ten times. The rearrangement uses TRBV4-3 and TRBJ1-4, with D possibly TRBD1 on 5 matching bases. Germline V gene sequence: CDR1 LGHNA, CDR2 YSLEER. The V end lost 4 bases, the J end lost 6 bases, and 12 bases lay between the germline ends. This CDR3 has 14 residues. The CDR3 region has the DNA TGCGCCAGCAGCCGCGAACGGGGGTATGAAAAACTGTTTTTT. It translates to CASSRERGYEKLFF.

This clonotype was picked up many times. This chain joins TRBV20-1 and TRBJ2-7, with 7 positions matching TRBD2. Per germline, CDR1 DFQATT and CDR2 SNEGSKA (reference sequence). With V trimmed by 4 bases and J by 3 bases, 12 bases remained unmatched. This CDR3 is built from 15 residues. The CDR3 is CSATKAYGGIYEQYF. The CDR3 nucleotides read TGCAGTGCTACCAAGGCGTACGGGGGGATCTACGAGCAGTACTTC.

In its sample, this clonotype was seen a few times. The chain carries TRBV3-1 and TRBJ2-1; 8 bases are a match to TRBD1. The germline CDR1 and CDR2 sequences are LGHDT and YNNKEL (reference sequence). The CDR3 spans 18 residues. The V gene end was trimmed by 1 base and the J gene end by 8 bases; junction bases not matched to a gene: 16. The CDR3 DNA sequence: TGTGCCAGCAGCCAAGGTCTTTTCTCGGGACAGGTAGGAGATGAGCAGTTCTTC. Its translation: CASSQGLFSGQVGDEQFF.

This clonotype was counted between two and nine times. The chain carries TRBV3-1 and TRBJ1-1; 8 bases are a match to TRBD1. The CDR3 length is 16 residues. The ends lost 5 bases at V and 1 base at J; junction bases unmatched: 9. Germline CDR1 is LGHDT and CDR2 is YNNKEL (reference sequence). DNA of the CDR3: TGTGCCAGCAGCAAGGACAGGGTTAGGGAGAACACTGAAGCTTTCTTT. This encodes CASSKDRVRENTEAFF.

This clonotype appeared a few times. The chain employs TRBV5-1 and TRBJ2-3; D remains ambiguous. This CDR3 region has 15 residues. V shed 4 bases and J shed 0 bases, with 12 bases lying between them. Germline V CDR1 and CDR2: SGHRS, YFSETQ. CDR3 amino acids: CASSPEDLSTDTQYF. As DNA, the CDR3 is TGCGCCAGCAGCCCCGAGGACCTTAGCACAGATACGCAGTATTTT.